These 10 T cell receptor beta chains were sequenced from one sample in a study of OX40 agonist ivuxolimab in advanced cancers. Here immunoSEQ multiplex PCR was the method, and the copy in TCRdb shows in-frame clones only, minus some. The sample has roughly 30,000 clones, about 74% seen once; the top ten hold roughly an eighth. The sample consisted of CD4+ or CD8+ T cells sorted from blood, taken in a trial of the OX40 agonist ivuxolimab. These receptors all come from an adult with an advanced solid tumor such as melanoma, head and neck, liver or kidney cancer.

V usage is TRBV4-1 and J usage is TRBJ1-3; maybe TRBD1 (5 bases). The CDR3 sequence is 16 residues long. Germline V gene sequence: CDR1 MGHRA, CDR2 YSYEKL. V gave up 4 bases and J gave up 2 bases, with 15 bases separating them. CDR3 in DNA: TGCGCCAGCAGCCGCGGGACGGGCGGGACTGGAAACACCATATATTTT. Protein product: CASSRGTGGTGNTIYF.

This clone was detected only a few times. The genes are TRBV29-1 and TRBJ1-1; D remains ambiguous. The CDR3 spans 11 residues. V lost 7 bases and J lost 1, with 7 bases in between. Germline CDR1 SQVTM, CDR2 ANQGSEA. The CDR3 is CSGEGNTEAFF. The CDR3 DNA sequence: TGCAGCGGGGAGGGGAACACTGAAGCTTTCTTT.

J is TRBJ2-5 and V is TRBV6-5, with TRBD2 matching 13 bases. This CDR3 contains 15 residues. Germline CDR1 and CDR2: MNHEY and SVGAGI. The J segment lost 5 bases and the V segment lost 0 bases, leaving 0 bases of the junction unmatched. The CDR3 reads CASSYSGLAGETQYF. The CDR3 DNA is TGTGCCAGCAGTTACTCGGGACTAGCGGGGGAGACCCAGTACTTC.

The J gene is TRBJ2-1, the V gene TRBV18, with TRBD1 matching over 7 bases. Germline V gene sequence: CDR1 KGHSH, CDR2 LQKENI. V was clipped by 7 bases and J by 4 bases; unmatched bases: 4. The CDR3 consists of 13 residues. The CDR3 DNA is TGTGCCAGCTTCCGGGACAGTTACAATGAGCAGTTCTTC. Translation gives CASFRDSYNEQFF.

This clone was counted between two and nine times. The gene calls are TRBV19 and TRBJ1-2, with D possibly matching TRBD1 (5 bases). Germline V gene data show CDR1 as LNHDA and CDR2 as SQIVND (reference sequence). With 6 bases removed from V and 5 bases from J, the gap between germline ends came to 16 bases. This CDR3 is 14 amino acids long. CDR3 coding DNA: TGTGCCAGTAGGCGACAGAATCTACAATATGGCTACACCTTC. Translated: CASRRQNLQYGYTF.

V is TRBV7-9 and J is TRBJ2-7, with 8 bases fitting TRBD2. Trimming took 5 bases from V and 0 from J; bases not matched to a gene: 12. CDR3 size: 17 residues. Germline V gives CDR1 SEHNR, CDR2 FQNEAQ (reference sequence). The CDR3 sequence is CASSRSGGGGRSYEQYF. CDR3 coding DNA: TGTGCCAGCAGCCGATCGGGCGGCGGGGGGCGCTCCTACGAGCAGTACTTC.

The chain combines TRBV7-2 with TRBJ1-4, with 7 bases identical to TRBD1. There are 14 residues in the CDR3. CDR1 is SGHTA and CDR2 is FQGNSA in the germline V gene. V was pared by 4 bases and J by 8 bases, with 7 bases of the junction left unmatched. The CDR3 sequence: CASSSTGLGEKLFF. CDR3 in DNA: TGTGCCAGCAGCTCGACAGGGCTGGGGGAAAAACTGTTTTTT.

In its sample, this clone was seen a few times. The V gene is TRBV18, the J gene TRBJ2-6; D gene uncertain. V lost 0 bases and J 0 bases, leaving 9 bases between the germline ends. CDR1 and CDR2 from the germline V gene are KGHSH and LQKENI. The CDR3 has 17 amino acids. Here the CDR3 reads CASSPPVLPSGANVLTF. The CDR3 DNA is TGTGCCAGCTCACCACCTGTCCTGCCCTCTGGGGCCAACGTCCTGACTTTC.

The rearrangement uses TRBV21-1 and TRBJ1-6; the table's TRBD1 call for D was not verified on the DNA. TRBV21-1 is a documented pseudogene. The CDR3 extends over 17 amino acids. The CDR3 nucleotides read TGTGCCAGCAGCAACAAATGGGGGACAGGGTTTAATTCACCCCTCCACTTT. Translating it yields CASSNKWGTGFNSPLHF.

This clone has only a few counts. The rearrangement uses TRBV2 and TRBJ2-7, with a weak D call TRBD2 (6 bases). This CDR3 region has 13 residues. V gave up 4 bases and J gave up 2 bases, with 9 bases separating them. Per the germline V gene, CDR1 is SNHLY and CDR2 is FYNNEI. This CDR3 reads CASSVLAPYEQYF. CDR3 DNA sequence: TGTGCCAGCAGTGTTCTAGCGCCCTACGAGCAGTACTTC.